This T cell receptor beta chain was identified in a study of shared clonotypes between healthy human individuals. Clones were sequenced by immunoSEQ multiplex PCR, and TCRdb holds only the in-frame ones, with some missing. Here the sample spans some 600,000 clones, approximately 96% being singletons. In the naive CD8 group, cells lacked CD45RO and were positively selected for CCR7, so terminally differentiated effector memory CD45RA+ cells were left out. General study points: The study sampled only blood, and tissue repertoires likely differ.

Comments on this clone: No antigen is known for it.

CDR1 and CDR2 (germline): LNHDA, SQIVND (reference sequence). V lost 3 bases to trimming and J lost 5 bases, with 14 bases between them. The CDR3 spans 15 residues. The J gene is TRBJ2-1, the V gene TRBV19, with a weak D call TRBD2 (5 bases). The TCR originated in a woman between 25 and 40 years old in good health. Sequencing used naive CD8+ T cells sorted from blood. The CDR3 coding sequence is TGTGCCAGTAGTATGCCCGGGGTGTTCCACAATGAGCAGTTCTTC. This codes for CASSMPGVFHNEQFF.